The clone carrying this T cell receptor (beta chain) was observed a few times. Its antigen is not known. The CDR3 covers 14 residues. Germline assignment: CDR1 SGHDT and CDR2 YYEEEE. Between the trimmed V and J ends, which lost 2 bases and 0 bases, there was a span of 8 bases. Next came a second PCR, run for about 6 to 12 cycles, which used a sample-barcoded 5' primer along with a J-beta primer mix. TCRdb analysed the 5' RACE reads with MiXCR anew, one entry per CDR3 protein. The data contain 1.5 million to 2 million distinct CDR3 sequences, about 28% of them singletons. This sample was included in a study of blood T cells in healthy people across ages. Study background: Template switching recovered approximately one barcoded beta molecule for every two T cells.

Overall study findings and caveats: Any changes in expanded clonotypes were possibly confounded, as donor CMV status remained unknown.

The clonotype originates from a woman younger than 45 in good health. V gene TRBV5-6 combines with J gene TRBJ1-2; D is perhaps TRBD1 (5 bases). The sequenced sample consisted of blood. The CDR3 loop reads CASSFETANYGYTF. As DNA, the CDR3 is TGTGCCAGCAGCTTCGAGACAGCTAACTATGGCTACACCTTC.